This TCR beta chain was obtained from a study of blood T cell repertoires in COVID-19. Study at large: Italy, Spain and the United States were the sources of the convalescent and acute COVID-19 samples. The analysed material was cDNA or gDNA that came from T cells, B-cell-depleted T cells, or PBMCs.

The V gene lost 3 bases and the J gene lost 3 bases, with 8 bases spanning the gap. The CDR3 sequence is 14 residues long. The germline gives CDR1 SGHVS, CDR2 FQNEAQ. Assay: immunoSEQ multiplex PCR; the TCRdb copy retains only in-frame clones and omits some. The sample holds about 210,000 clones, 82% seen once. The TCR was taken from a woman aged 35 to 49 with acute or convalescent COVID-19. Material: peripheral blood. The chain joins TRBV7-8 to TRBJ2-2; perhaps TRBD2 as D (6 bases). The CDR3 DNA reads TGTGCCAGCAGCTTGAGGGAGGACACCGGGGAGCTGTTTTTT. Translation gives CASSLREDTGELFF.